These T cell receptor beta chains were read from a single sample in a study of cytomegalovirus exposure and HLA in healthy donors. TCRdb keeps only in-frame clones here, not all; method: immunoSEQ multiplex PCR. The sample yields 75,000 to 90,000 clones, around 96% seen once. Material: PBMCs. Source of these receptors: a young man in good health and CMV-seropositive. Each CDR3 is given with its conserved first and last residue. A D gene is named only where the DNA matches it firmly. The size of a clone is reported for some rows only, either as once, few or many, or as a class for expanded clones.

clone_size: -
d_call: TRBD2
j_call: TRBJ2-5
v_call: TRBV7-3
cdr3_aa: CASSPLSGGRETQYF
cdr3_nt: TGTGCCAGCAGCCCGCTGAGCGGGGGCAGGGAGACCCAGTACTTC

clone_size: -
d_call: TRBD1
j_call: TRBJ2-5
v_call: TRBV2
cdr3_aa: CASRFGTGLSGGETQYF
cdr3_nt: TGTGCCAGCAGGTTTGGGACAGGCCTATCTGGAGGAGAGACCCAGTACTTC

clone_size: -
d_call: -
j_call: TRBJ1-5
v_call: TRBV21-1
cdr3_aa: CASSKETGRGNQPQHF
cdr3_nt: TGTGCCAGCAGCAAAGAAACTGGGAGAGGCAATCAGCCCCAGCATTTT

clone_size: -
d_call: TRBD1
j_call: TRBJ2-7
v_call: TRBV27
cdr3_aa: CASGGQGAYEQYF
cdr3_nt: TGTGCCAGCGGGGGACAGGGGGCGTACGAGCAGTACTTC

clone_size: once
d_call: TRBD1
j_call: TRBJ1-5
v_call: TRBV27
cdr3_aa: CASSLGTEGQPQHF
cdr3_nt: TGTGCCAGCAGTTTGGGGACAGAAGGTCAGCCCCAGCATTTT

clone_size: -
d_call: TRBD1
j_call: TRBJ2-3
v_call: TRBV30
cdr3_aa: CAWDRGGTDTQYF
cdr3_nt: TGTGCCTGGGACAGGGGCGGGACAGATACGCAGTATTTT

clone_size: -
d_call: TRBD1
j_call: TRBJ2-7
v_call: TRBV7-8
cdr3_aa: CASSPLDRGPYEQYF
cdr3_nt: TGTGCCAGCAGCCCCCTGGACAGGGGCCCCTACGAGCAGTACTTC

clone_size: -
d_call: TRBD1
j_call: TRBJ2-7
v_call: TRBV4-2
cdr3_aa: CASSQAQQGVNLGAYEQYF
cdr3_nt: TGTGCCAGCAGCCAAGCACAACAGGGGGTTAACCTCGGGGCCTACGAGCAGTACTTC

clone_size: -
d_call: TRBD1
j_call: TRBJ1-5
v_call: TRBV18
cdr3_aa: CASSRTPGQGGQPQHF
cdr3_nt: TGTGCCAGCTCACGCACGCCGGGACAGGGAGGGCAGCCCCAGCATTTT

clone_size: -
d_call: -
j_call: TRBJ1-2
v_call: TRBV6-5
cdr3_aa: CASSYTRQGLRYGYTF
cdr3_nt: TGTGCCAGCAGTTACACGCGCCAGGGATTGCGATATGGCTACACCTTC

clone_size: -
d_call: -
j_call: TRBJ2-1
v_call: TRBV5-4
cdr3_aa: CASSLARYNEQFF
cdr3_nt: TGTGCCAGCAGCTTGGCCCGGTACAATGAGCAGTTCTTC

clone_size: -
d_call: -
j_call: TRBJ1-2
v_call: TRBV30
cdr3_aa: CAWSAPSAGGYGYTF
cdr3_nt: TGTGCCTGGAGTGCTCCCAGCGCCGGGGGCTATGGCTACACCTTC

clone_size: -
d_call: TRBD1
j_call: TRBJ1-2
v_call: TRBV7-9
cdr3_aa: CASSYGQDGYTF
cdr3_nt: TGTGCCAGCAGCTACGGACAGGATGGCTACACCTTC

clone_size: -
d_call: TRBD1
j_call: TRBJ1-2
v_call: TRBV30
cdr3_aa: CAWSDGTGLNGYTF
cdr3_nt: TGTGCCTGGAGTGACGGGACAGGGTTGAATGGCTACACCTTC

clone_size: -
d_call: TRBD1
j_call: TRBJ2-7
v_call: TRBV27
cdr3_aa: CASSLGQGANEQYF
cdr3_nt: TGTGCCAGCAGTCTGGGACAGGGGGCAAACGAGCAGTACTTC

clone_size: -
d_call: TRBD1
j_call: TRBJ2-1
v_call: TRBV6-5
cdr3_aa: CASSYGDSHNEQFF
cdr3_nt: TGTGCCAGCAGTTACGGGGACAGTCATAATGAGCAGTTCTTC

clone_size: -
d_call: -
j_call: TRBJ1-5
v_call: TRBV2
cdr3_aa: CASSESGLLEPQHF
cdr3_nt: TGTGCCAGCAGTGAATCTGGCCTCCTGGAGCCCCAGCATTTT

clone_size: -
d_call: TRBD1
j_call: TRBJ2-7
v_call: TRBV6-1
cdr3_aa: CASRATGLEQYF
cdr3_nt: TGTGCCAGCAGGGCGACAGGGCTGGAGCAGTACTTC

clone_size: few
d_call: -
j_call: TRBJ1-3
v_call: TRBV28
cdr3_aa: CASSSPKPPKGNTIYF
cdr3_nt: TGTGCCAGCAGTTCCCCAAAACCCCCTAAGGGAAACACCATATATTTT

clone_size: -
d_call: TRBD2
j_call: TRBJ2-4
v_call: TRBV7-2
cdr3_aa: CASSFSKTSGDQYF
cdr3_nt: TGTGCCAGCAGCTTCTCCAAGACTAGCGGGGACCAGTACTTC

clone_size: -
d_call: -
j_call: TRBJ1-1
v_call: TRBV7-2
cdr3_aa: CASSSRGSTEAFF
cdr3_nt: TGTGCCAGCAGCTCCCGGGGGAGCACTGAAGCTTTCTTT

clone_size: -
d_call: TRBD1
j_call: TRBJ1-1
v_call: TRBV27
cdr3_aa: CASSIDRGPNTEAFF
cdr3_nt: TGTGCCAGCAGTATCGACAGGGGGCCGAACACTGAAGCTTTCTTT

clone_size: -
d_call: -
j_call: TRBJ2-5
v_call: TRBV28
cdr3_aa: CASSGEGETQYF
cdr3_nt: TGTGCCAGCAGCGGGGAAGGGGAGACCCAGTACTTC

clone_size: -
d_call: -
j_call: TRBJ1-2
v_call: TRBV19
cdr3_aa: CASRAGGRDSDGYTF
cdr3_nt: TGTGCCAGTCGTGCCGGCGGCAGGGATAGTGATGGCTACACCTTC

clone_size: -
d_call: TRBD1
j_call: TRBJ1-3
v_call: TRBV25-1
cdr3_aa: CASSDRGDTIYF
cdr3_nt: TGTGCCAGCTCGGACAGGGGAGACACCATATATTTT

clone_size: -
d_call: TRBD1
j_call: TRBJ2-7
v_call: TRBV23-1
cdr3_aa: CASPLRDRFFYEQYF
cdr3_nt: TGCGCCAGCCCTCTCCGGGACAGATTCTTCTACGAGCAGTACTTC

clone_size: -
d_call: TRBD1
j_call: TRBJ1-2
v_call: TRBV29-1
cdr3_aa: CSVNRDSSFNYGYTF
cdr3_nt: TGCAGCGTTAACCGGGACAGCTCCTTTAACTATGGCTACACCTTC

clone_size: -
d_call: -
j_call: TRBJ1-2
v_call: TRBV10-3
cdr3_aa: CAISAYDKFYGYTF
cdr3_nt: TGTGCCATCAGTGCCTACGACAAATTCTATGGCTACACCTTC